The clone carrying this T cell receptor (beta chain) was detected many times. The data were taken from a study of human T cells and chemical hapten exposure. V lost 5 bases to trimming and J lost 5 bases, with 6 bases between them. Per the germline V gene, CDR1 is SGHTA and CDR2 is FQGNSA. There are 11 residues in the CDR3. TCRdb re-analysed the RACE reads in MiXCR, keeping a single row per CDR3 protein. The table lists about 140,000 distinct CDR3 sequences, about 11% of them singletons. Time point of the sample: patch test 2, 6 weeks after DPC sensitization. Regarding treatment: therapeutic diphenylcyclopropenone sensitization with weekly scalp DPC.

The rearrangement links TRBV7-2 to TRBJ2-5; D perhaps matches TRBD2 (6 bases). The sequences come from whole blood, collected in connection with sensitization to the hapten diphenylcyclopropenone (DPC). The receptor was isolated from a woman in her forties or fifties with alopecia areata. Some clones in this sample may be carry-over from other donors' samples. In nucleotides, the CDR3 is TGTGCCAGCAGCGCGGGGGAGACCCAGTACTTC. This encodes CASSAGETQYF.